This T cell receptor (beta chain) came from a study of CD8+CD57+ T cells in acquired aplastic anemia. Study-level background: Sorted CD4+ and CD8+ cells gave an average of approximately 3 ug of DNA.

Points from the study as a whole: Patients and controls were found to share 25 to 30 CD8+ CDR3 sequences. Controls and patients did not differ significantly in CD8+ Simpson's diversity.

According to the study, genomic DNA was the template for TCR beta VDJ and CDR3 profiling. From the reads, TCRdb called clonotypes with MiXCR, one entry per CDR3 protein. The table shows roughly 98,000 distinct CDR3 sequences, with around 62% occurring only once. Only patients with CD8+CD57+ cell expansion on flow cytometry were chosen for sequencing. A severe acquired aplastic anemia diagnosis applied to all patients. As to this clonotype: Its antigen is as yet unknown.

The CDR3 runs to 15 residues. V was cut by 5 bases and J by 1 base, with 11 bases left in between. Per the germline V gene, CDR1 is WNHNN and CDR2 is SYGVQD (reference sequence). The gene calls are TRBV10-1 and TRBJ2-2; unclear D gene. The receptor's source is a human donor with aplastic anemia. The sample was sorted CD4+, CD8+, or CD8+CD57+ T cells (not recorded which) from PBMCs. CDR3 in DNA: TGCGCCAGCAGTAGTCGGCAGGAGAACACCGGGGAGCTGTTTTTT. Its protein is CASSSRQENTGELFF.